Shown below are 2 T cell receptor beta chains from a single sample sequenced in a study of blood T cell repertoires in COVID-19. TCRdb's copy holds only in-frame clones and misses some; the assay was immunoSEQ multiplex PCR. The table has nearly 250,000 clones, approximately 85% seen once. Sequences were obtained from PBMCs or T cells enriched from blood (not recorded which). Source of these receptors: a woman aged 45-59 years with acute COVID-19.

The J gene is TRBJ1-4, the V gene TRBV3-1 (or the pseudogene TRBV3-2); possibly TRBD1 for D (6 bases). The CDR3 spans 14 residues. V was cut by 1 base and J by 8 bases, with 11 bases left in between. The germline V gene has CDR1 LGHDT and CDR2 YNNKEL (reference sequence). The CDR3 nucleotides read TGTGCCAGCAGCCAAGGGGGGCTCGGAGAAAAACTGTTTTTT. The encoded protein is CASSQGGLGEKLFF.

This clone was seen a few times. The CDR3 is CASSQEPSGGANEQFF. The CDR3 DNA reads as TGCGCCAGCAGCCAAGAACCTAGCGGGGGGGCGAATGAGCAGTTCTTC. The V gene is TRBV4-3, the J gene TRBJ2-1; TRBD2 agrees at 12 bases. The V and J ends lost 0 bases and 7 bases, in that order; junction bases with no gene match: 4. Germline V gene lookup returns CDR1 LGHNA and CDR2 YSLEER. The CDR3 is 16 amino acids.